This passage covers 24 T cell receptor beta chains from one sample sequenced in a study. In TCRdb, the 5' RACE reads were re-called with MiXCR into one record per CDR3 protein. The profile covers over 40,000 distinct CDR3 sequences, with around 20% appearing a single time and approximately 4.1% taken by the ten largest. Treg sorting used a CD4+CD25+CD127-/low gate. The sequenced sample consisted of Tregs sorted from blood. These receptors all stem from a female donor with breast cancer.

This clonotype was counted only a few times. The rearrangement links TRBV6-2 or TRBV6-3 to TRBJ2-7; TRBD2 matches at 9 bases. Looked up from germline, CDR1 is MNHEY and CDR2 is SVGEGT. The CDR3 is 14 amino acids. Losses at the gene ends were 7 bases for V and 3 bases for J; bases not matched to a gene: 7. CDR3 in DNA: TGTGCCAGCATCCAGCGGGAGGTACACTACGAGCAGTACTTC. Translated, it gives CASIQREVHYEQYF.

The rearrangement joins TRBV6-5 to TRBJ2-5; D perhaps matches TRBD2 (6 bases). CDR3 length: 13 residues. Germline CDR1 MNHEY, CDR2 SVGAGI. V lost 5 bases and J lost 3, with 10 bases in between. CDR3 in amino acids: CASSTLAEETQYF. Here the CDR3 DNA reads TGTGCCAGCAGTACCTTAGCGGAAGAGACCCAGTACTTC.

This clonotype was seen a few times. This rearrangement joins TRBV5-1 to TRBJ2-7, with TRBD2 matching 10 bases. Unmatched junction bases numbered 5, after V lost 0 bases and J lost 2 bases. Germline values: CDR1 SGHRS, CDR2 YFSETQ. The CDR3 is 16 residues long. In DNA form, the CDR3 reads TGCGCCAGCAGCTTGGGCCTAGCGGGAGACACCTACGAGCAGTACTTC. Protein sequence: CASSLGLAGDTYEQYF.

The chain is built from TRBV7-9 and TRBJ2-1; TRBD2 matches 9 bases. The CDR3 extends over 16 amino acids. Looked up from germline, CDR1 is SEHNR and CDR2 is FQNEAQ (reference sequence). After removal of 2 bases from V and 2 bases from J, the junction contained 4 bases not matched to a gene. The CDR3 DNA sequence: TGTGCCAGCAGCTTATGGTTAGCGGGGGCCTACAATGAGCAGTTCTTC. It codes for CASSLWLAGAYNEQFF.

Only a few counts were recorded for this clonotype. The CDR3 DNA reads TGTGCCAGCAGTAGTCGGACAGGGAGGAATGAGCAGTTCTTC. Its protein is CASSSRTGRNEQFF. This sequence joins TRBV6-1 and TRBJ2-1; 8 bases fit TRBD1. V lost 5 bases, J lost 7 bases, and 7 bases stayed unmatched. Per the germline V gene, CDR1 is MNHNS and CDR2 is SASEGT. The CDR3 is 14 amino acids.

In its sample, this clonotype was seen many times. The chain couples TRBV12-3 or TRBV12-4 to TRBJ1-6; 12 bases fit TRBD1. CDR3 length: 16 residues. The trim removed 5 bases at V and 9 bases at J, leaving 8 bases unmatched. The CDR3 protein is CASSPGQGAFISPLHF. For the CDR3, the DNA is TGTGCCAGCAGTCCGGGACAGGGGGCGTTCATTTCACCCCTCCACTTT.

The CDR3 DNA reads TGCGCCAGCAGCTTGGCAAGCACTGAAGCTTTCTTT. Translation: CASSLASTEAFF. The chain joins TRBV5-1 to TRBJ1-1; D ambiguous. The germline CDR1 and CDR2 sequences are SGHRS and YFSETQ. V lost 0 bases and J 4 bases, leaving 4 bases between the germline ends. This CDR3 spans 12 amino acids.

On this clonotype: A clone one base away is much larger, so this may be a read error. The CDR3 end shows no conserved phenylalanine or tryptophan, and so a read error is likely. The rearrangement uses TRBV9 and TRBJ1-2; D unresolved. Trimming pared 0 bases from V and 3 bases from J, leaving 12 bases between. This CDR3 comprises 15 residues. The germline V gene has CDR1 SGDLS and CDR2 YYNGEE. The CDR3 protein is CASSVDGDTYYGYTC. In nucleotides, the CDR3 is TGTGCCAGCAGCGTAGACGGAGACACCTACTATGGCTACACCTGC.

As regards this clonotype: Since a much larger clone is just one base distant, this may be a read error. The chain carries TRBV5-1 and TRBJ2-7; TRBD2 matches at 9 bases. This CDR3 is 14 amino acids long. V lost 5 bases to trimming and J lost 3 bases; unmatched junction nucleotides: 6. Germline V gives CDR1 SGHRS, CDR2 YFSETQ. CDR3 bases: TGCGCCAGCAGACAGAGCGGGGGGAACTACGAGCAGTACTTC. Its translation is CASRQSGGNYEQYF.

This clonotype was counted only a few times. This chain joins TRBV28 and TRBJ2-4, with D possibly TRBD2 on 6 matching bases. CDR3 length equals 13 residues. CDR1 MDHEN and CDR2 SYDVKM come from the germline V gene. V gave up 7 bases and J gave up 5 bases, with 12 bases separating them. CDR3 sequence: CASMDGGENIQYF. CDR3 coding DNA: TGTGCCAGCATGGACGGGGGAGAAAACATTCAGTACTTC.

As concerns this clonotype: A much larger clone differs from this one at a single base, so this may be a read error. The chain is built from TRBV11-2 and TRBJ2-1; D call uncertain. In germline, CDR1 is SGHAT, CDR2 FQNNGV. V lost 7 bases and J lost 0, with 13 bases in between. CDR3 length: 15 amino acids. The CDR3 coding sequence is TGTGCCAGCAACTCTCGAAGCGACTCCTACAATGAGCAGTTCTTC. Amino acid sequence: CASNSRSDSYNEQFF. Together with reference TRBV11-2 and TRBJ2-1, the CDR3 gives the full variable domain: EAGVAQSPRYKIIEKRQSVAFWCNPISGHATLYWYQQILGQGPKLLIQFQNNGVVDDSQLPKDRFSAERLKGVDSTLKIQPAKLEDSAVYLCASNSRSDSYNEQFFGPGTRLTVL.

Ten or more counts support this clonotype. The chain has TRBV5-6 and TRBJ2-1; D remains ambiguous. V lost 1 base to trimming and J lost 9 bases, with 5 bases between them. Germline loops: CDR1 SGHDT, CDR2 YYEEEE. CDR3 size: 11 residues. For the CDR3, the DNA is TGTGCCAGCAGCTTGAATTCTGAGCAGTTCTTC. Translating gives CASSLNSEQFF.

The chain combines TRBV12-3 or TRBV12-4 with TRBJ1-2; 8 nucleotides line up with TRBD1. The CDR3 consists of 17 residues. Unmatched junction bases numbered 12, after V lost 2 bases and J lost 4 bases. This CDR3 is CASSLYSGTGSLYGYTF. The CDR3 bases are TGTGCCAGCAGTTTATACTCCGGGACAGGTTCGCTCTATGGCTACACCTTC.

This clonotype was seen a few times. The chain has TRBV5-1 and TRBJ2-5, with 9 bases aligning to TRBD1. The CDR3 length is 17 residues. J was trimmed by 1 base and V by 0 bases; bases with no gene match: 7. Germline CDR1 reads SGHRS; CDR2 reads YFSETQ. The CDR3 DNA reads TGCGCCAGCAGCTTGGCGGGACAGGGTACCTCCCAAGAGACCCAGTACTTC. Translation gives CASSLAGQGTSQETQYF. Full variable domain (rest looked up from reference TRBV5-1 and TRBJ2-5): KAGVTQTPRYLIKTRGQQVTLSCSPISGHRSVSWYQQTPGQGLQFLFEYFSETQRNKGNFPGRFSGRQFSNSRSEMNVSTLELGDSALYLCASSLAGQGTSQETQYFGPGTRLLVL.

This clonotype is labeled as medium-sized. The rearrangement links TRBV5-1 to TRBJ1-1; maybe TRBD1 (6 bases). This CDR3 has 15 residues. Germline V gene lookup returns CDR1 SGHRS and CDR2 YFSETQ. The V gene lost 0 bases and the J gene lost 2 bases, with 11 bases spanning the gap. For the CDR3, the DNA is TGCGCCAGCAGCTTGGGGATGGACAGTAACACTGAAGCTTTCTTT. It translates to CASSLGMDSNTEAFF.

J is TRBJ1-6 and V is TRBV5-1; 10 bases are a match to TRBD1. Germline V gene lookup returns CDR1 SGHRS and CDR2 YFSETQ. The CDR3 has 15 residues. With V trimmed by 3 bases and J by 9 bases, 6 bases remained unmatched. The CDR3 DNA is TGCGCCAGCAGCTCGACAGGGGGCACGGGTTCACCCCTCCACTTT. This sequence encodes CASSSTGGTGSPLHF.

This chain uses TRBV20-1 with TRBJ2-5; 12 bases match TRBD2. The CDR3 covers 15 residues. Germline CDR1 DFQATT, CDR2 SNEGSKA (reference sequence). With 1 base clipped from V and 3 bases from J, the junction kept 3 bases outside the gene matches. Here the CDR3 reads CSARVPSGREETQYF. CDR3 DNA: TGCAGTGCTAGAGTCCCTAGCGGGAGGGAAGAGACCCAGTACTTC.

This clonotype appeared many times. The rearrangement joins TRBV12-3 or TRBV12-4 to TRBJ2-7; TRBD1 aligns across 8 bases. The CDR3 length is 14 residues. The V and J ends lost 5 bases and 5 bases, in that order; junction bases with no gene match: 8. CDR3 nucleotides: TGTGCCAGCAGTCCCCAGGACAGGGTCGACGAGCAGTACTTC. This translates into CASSPQDRVDEQYF.

This clonotype was picked up many times. The rearrangement links TRBV28 to TRBJ2-7; 12 bases are a match to TRBD2. CDR1 MDHEN and CDR2 SYDVKM come from the germline V gene. Trimming at V came to 5 bases and at J to 7 bases, leaving 15 bases not matched to a gene. The CDR3 extends over 17 amino acids. The DNA of the CDR3 is TGTGCCAGCAGTACCCCATCTCTAGCGGGAGGGACGGCGGAGCAGTACTTC. Amino acid sequence: CASSTPSLAGGTAEQYF.

This clonotype has more than one count but fewer than ten. The chain recombines TRBV4-2 with TRBJ1-6; 10 bases are a match to TRBD1. V was clipped by 1 base and J by 4 bases; unmatched bases: 4. CDR3 length: 17 residues. Germline V CDR1 and CDR2: LGHNA, YNFKEQ. CDR3 amino acids: CASSQVGDRGYNSPLHF. DNA of the CDR3: TGTGCCAGCAGCCAAGTCGGGGACAGGGGTTATAATTCACCCCTCCACTTT.

Note on this clonotype: Just one base apart from a much larger clone, this may be a read error. This rearrangement joins TRBV6-5 to TRBJ2-7; maybe TRBD2 (5 bases). The germline gives CDR1 MNHEY, CDR2 SVGAGI. CDR3 length: 14 amino acids. As DNA, the CDR3 is TGTACCAGCAGTTACTCGGGGAACTCCTACGAGCAGTACTTC. It translates to CTSSYSGNSYEQYF.

With regard to this clonotype: This could be a read error, since a much larger clone is one nucleotide away. The rearrangement links TRBV28 to TRBJ2-7; no reliable D call. This CDR3 region has 12 residues. Germline CDR1 is MDHEN and CDR2 is SYDVKM. CDR3 bases: TGTGCCAGCAGTTCAACAGCCTACGAGCGGTACTTC. It codes for CASSSTAYERYF.

The chain is built from TRBV20-1 and TRBJ2-5; 16 bases line up with TRBD2. V gave up 5 bases and J gave up 5 bases; unmatched junction bases: 8. Germline CDR1 and CDR2: DFQATT and SNEGSKA (reference sequence). The CDR3 is 16 residues long. In nucleotides, the CDR3 is TGCAGTGCTGCCGGGACTAGCGGGGGGGCCTACGAGACCCAGTACTTC. Translated: CSAAGTSGGAYETQYF.

The rearrangement uses TRBV2 and TRBJ2-1, with 14 bases lining up with TRBD2. The ends lost 8 bases at V and 8 bases at J; junction bases unmatched: 8. This CDR3 has 15 amino acids. Germline V gives CDR1 SNHLY, CDR2 FYNNEI. CDR3 in amino acids: CASRRLAGGTHEQFF. The CDR3 nucleotides read TGTGCCAGCCGAAGACTAGCGGGGGGGACCCATGAGCAGTTCTTC.